This TCR beta chain was documented in a study of T cell repertoires in cytomegalovirus infection. Overall study context: TCR beta signatures that were public indicated CMV infection and matching HLA type. Study-level findings and limits: Dominating the ex vivo response were HLA-C-restricted CMV-specific TCR beta clonotypes. There were carriers of CMV plus the relevant HLA, and cumulative public TCR beta family frequency identified them.

On this clonotype: As yet, its antigen is unknown.

TCRdb reprocessed the reads via MiXCR and lists one record per CDR3 protein. The profile shows almost 550,000 distinct CDR3 sequences, 16% of them singletons. This clonotype was sampled from a human donor in good health (CMV status not recorded). Some clones in this sample may be carry-over from other donors' samples. Sequencing was performed on CD8+ T cells from PBMCs.

DNA for the CDR3: TGTGCCAGCAGCCAAGGCCTAGCGAACACCGGGGAGCTGTTTTTT. Protein sequence: CASSQGLANTGELFF. This chain connects TRBV4-2 to TRBJ2-2; D unresolved. Looked up from germline, CDR1 is LGHNA and CDR2 is YNFKEQ. CDR3 size: 15 residues. Trimming left V 1 base short and J 0 bases short, with 6 bases between.